This T cell receptor (beta chain) was retrieved from a study of T cells in Graves' hyperthyroidism and ophthalmopathy. It was RNA transcripts that yielded the amplified TCR beta CDR3 regions. Using the HTBI primer set, a first-round RT-PCR was run on the TCR CDR3. TCRdb re-called the multiplex PCR reads through MiXCR, storing one row per CDR3 protein. The repertoire holds over 250,000 distinct CDR3 sequences, less than 30% seen once, with 20% to 30% in the top ten. This clonotype has ten or more counts. The junction does not match germline at one end; this may be a read error. Patients between 18 and 65 years old had hyperthyroidism, newly diagnosed and lasting under 2 months. Diagnosis relied on clinical symptoms, serum thyroxine and TRAb, thyroid ultrasound and orbital computed tomography. This blood was taken when hyperthyroidism was first diagnosed, before any ophthalmopathy symptoms existed. The germline gives CDR1 PRHDT, CDR2 FYEKMQ (reference sequence). The CDR3 is 14 amino acids.

This sequence joins TRBV13 and TRBJ1-1; no clear D. Sequencing was performed on blood. This TCR was recovered from a man aged 40-49 years with Graves' hyperthyroidism that later progressed to Graves' ophthalmopathy. CDR3 DNA: TGTGCAAGCAGCTTAGACGGAAGAGGAACTGAAGCTTTCTTT. Translating it yields CASSLDGRGTEAFF.